This T cell receptor beta chain is from a study of blood T cell repertoires in COVID-19. V was clipped by 4 bases and J by 4 bases, with 9 bases between them. This CDR3 comprises 13 residues. Germline loops: CDR1 KGHSH, CDR2 LQKENI. All enrollees were about 18 to 100 years old and from roughly 22 US areas. Assignment of participants to cohorts was predicated upon participant-reported clinical history. Authors' methods: Estimation of nucleated cell counts was performed using reference gene primer amplification. Measured with immunoSEQ multiplex PCR; TCRdb has only the in-frame clones, and not every one. The V and J calls and clone size were taken over from that table, and D and trimming were inferred from the DNA. The table has approximately 150,000 clones, 84% seen once.

Sequenced sample: PBMCs or T cells enriched from blood (not recorded which). The rearrangement links TRBV18 to TRBJ2-3, with D perhaps TRBD1 (6 bases). This TCR was recovered from a man aged 50 or older in a cohort exposed to, infected with or recovered from COVID-19 (not recorded which). CDR3 sequence reads: CASSLTGADTQYF. DNA of the CDR3: TGTGCCAGCTCACTGACAGGCGCAGATACGCAGTATTTT.